A single sample is the source of the 17 T cell receptor beta chains below, sequenced in a study of long-term antiretroviral therapy in people with HIV. Researchers ran immunoSEQ v3.0 at survey level. Produced via immunoSEQ multiplex PCR; TCRdb's table is partial and in-frame only. The sample holds about 20,000 clones; about four fifths are singletons and the top ten take approximately 11%. The source was unsorted PBMCs, collected 2.4 years after starting antiretroviral therapy. The receptors were sampled from a man between 40 and 49 years old with HIV.

This clone has a handful of counts. This chain joins TRBV28 and TRBJ1-5; the D is unclear. Germline CDR1 reads MDHEN; CDR2 reads SYDVKM. The germline V and J ends were trimmed by 7 bases and 3 bases, with 16 bases remaining between them. The CDR3 length is 15 residues. The CDR3 protein is CASTVALGNNQPQHF. CDR3 nucleotide sequence: TGTGCCAGCACCGTAGCCCTAGGAAACAATCAGCCCCAGCATTTT.

V and J are TRBV10-3 and TRBJ2-3; TRBD2 matches 10 bases. The CDR3 totals 15 residues. Unmatched junction bases numbered 3, after V lost 6 bases and J lost 0 bases. Germline V gene sequence: CDR1 ENHRY, CDR2 SYGVKD. CDR3: CAISGTSVSTDTQYF. In nucleotides, the CDR3 is TGTGCCATCAGCGGGACTAGCGTTAGCACAGATACGCAGTATTTT.

The chain combines TRBV2 with TRBJ1-5, with D perhaps TRBD1 (5 bases). This CDR3 region has 14 residues. Trimming shortened V by 4 bases and J by 4 bases, and 11 bases separated the two germline ends. Germline lookup yields CDR1 SNHLY and CDR2 FYNNEI. The CDR3 spells CASSGGWGNQPQHF. CDR3 coding DNA: TGTGCCAGCAGTGGGGGTTGGGGGAATCAGCCCCAGCATTTT.

The V call is TRBV9, the J call TRBJ1-1, with no clear D. The CDR3 contains 14 residues. With 0 bases removed from V and 6 bases from J, the gap between germline ends came to 12 bases. Looked up from germline, CDR1 is SGDLS and CDR2 is YYNGEE. This CDR3 reads CASSVGANNAEAFF. The CDR3 region has the DNA TGTGCCAGCAGCGTAGGGGCAAACAACGCTGAAGCTTTCTTT. The whole variable domain, remainder taken from reference TRBV9 and TRBJ1-1, is DSGVTQTPKHLITATGQRVTLRCSPRSGDLSVYWYQQSLDQGLQFLIQYYNGEERAKGNILERFSAQQFPDLHSELNLSSLELGDSALYFCASSVGANNAEAFFGQGTRLTVV.

The CDR3 spells CASSHPGTGRNEQFF. CDR3 nucleotides: TGTGCCAGCAGCCATCCCGGGACCGGACGGAATGAGCAGTTCTTC. The chain is built from TRBV5-4 and TRBJ2-1; D assignment may be TRBD1 or TRBD2 (5 bases each). Germline loops: CDR1 SGHNT, CDR2 YYREEE (reference sequence). V was pared by 4 bases and J by 7 bases, with 18 bases between. The CDR3 length is 15 residues.

The gene calls are TRBV2 and TRBJ2-2, with D perhaps matching TRBD1 (6 bases). The CDR3 runs to 15 residues. Germline CDR1 and CDR2: SNHLY and FYNNEI. V lost 4 bases and J lost 0, with 9 bases in between. The CDR3 nucleotides are TGTGCCAGCAGTGCGGACAGAACGAACACCGGGGAGCTGTTTTTT. Residues: CASSADRTNTGELFF.

The V call is TRBV28, the J call TRBJ2-3; D is uncertain. The V end lost 6 bases, the J end lost 8 bases, and 12 bases lay between the germline ends. CDR3 length equals 12 residues. Germline V gene lookup returns CDR1 MDHEN and CDR2 SYDVKM. The chain's CDR3 is CASSQTEVTQYF. CDR3 in DNA: TGTGCCAGCAGCCAAACCGAGGTTACGCAGTATTTT.

V and J are TRBV11-2 and TRBJ2-3; possibly TRBD1 or TRBD2 for D (7 bases each). The CDR3 extends over 13 amino acids. Germline lookup yields CDR1 SGHAT and CDR2 FQNNGV. V lost 4 bases, J lost 8 bases, and 13 bases lay in between. The CDR3 DNA follows: TGTGCCAGCAGCTCCAGGGGGGGAGGTACGCAGTATTTT. The encoded protein is CASSSRGGGTQYF.

The chain links TRBV5-1 to TRBJ2-3; D is possibly TRBD1 (6 bases). This CDR3 has 14 amino acids. Trimming cost V 3 bases and J 5 bases, with 13 bases left between them. The germline CDR1 and CDR2 sequences are SGHRS and YFSETQ. The CDR3 coding sequence is TGCGCCAGCAGCTATAATACAGGGCAAGATACGCAGTATTTT. This encodes CASSYNTGQDTQYF. Complete variable domain (other parts from reference TRBV5-1 and TRBJ2-3): KAGVTQTPRYLIKTRGQQVTLSCSPISGHRSVSWYQQTPGQGLQFLFEYFSETQRNKGNFPGRFSGRQFSNSRSEMNVSTLELGDSALYLCASSYNTGQDTQYFGPGTRLTVL.

The CDR3 DNA reads TGTGCCAGCAGCGCCGGAACCTCTGGAAACACCATATATTTT. Its protein is CASSAGTSGNTIYF. The chain uses TRBV7-6 and TRBJ1-3, with D uncertain. This CDR3 contains 14 residues. V was trimmed by 5 bases and J by 0 bases, leaving 8 bases between them. Germline V gives CDR1 SGHVS, CDR2 FNYEAQ.

V and J are TRBV20-1 and TRBJ1-2; tentative D call: TRBD1 (6 bases). Trimming left V 4 bases short and J 8 bases short, with 11 bases between. CDR1 and CDR2 from the germline V gene are DFQATT and SNEGSKA (reference sequence). CDR3 length equals 11 residues. CDR3 nucleotide sequence: TGCAGTGCTACGACAGGCAAGGGCTACACCTTC. This gives the protein CSATTGKGYTF.

This clone is medium-sized by share. This rearrangement joins TRBV18 to TRBJ2-1; TRBD1 might be the D (5 bases). There are 14 residues in the CDR3. The V end was cut by 2 bases, the J end by 3 bases, with 8 bases between. Germline V gene data show CDR1 as KGHSH and CDR2 as LQKENI. The CDR3 is CASSPRGDYNEQFF. In DNA form, the CDR3 reads TGTGCCAGCTCACCAAGGGGCGACTACAATGAGCAGTTCTTC.

The chain combines TRBV27 with TRBJ1-2; 8 nucleotides align to TRBD1. Germline lookup yields CDR1 MNHEY and CDR2 SMNVEV (reference sequence). This CDR3 is built from 14 residues. V dropped 6 bases and J dropped 2; count of bases not matched to a gene: 5. The CDR3 here is CASRASGGNYGYTF. The DNA for the CDR3 is TGTGCCAGCAGAGCCTCAGGGGGCAACTATGGCTACACCTTC.

The V and J genes are TRBV30 and TRBJ2-7; 7 bases fit TRBD2. The V gene end was trimmed by 2 bases and the J gene end by 4 bases; junction bases not matched to a gene: 5. The CDR3 runs to 13 residues. The germline V gene has CDR1 GTSNPN and CDR2 SVGIG (reference sequence). CDR3 region: CAWSYAGDYEQYF. The CDR3 nucleotides are TGTGCCTGGAGTTACGCGGGAGATTACGAGCAGTACTTC.

J is TRBJ2-3 and V is TRBV11-1; D gene unclear. Trimming removed 6 bases at V and 2 bases at J, with 12 bases between. There are 14 residues in the CDR3. CDR1 SGHAT and CDR2 FQDESV come from the germline V gene (reference sequence). CDR3 nucleotide sequence: TGTGCCAGCAGACTTACGCAAACCACAGATACGCAGTATTTT. This encodes CASRLTQTTDTQYF.

This chain joins TRBV2 and TRBJ2-7; no definite D call. The V and J ends lost 6 bases and 4 bases respectively, with 7 bases between them. CDR1 and CDR2 from the germline V gene are SNHLY and FYNNEI. This CDR3 is built from 11 residues. The CDR3 loop is CASSPQYEQYF. DNA of the CDR3: TGTGCCAGCAGCCCGCAGTACGAGCAGTACTTC.

The rearrangement uses TRBV12-5 and TRBJ2-3; possible D gene TRBD2, 6 bases. Germline-derived CDR1 and CDR2 are LGHNT and FRNRAP. Trimming removed 1 base from V and 0 bases from J, with 11 bases in between. This CDR3 spans 16 amino acids. CDR3: CASGLALAVSTDTQYF. In nucleotides, the CDR3 is TGTGCTAGTGGTTTGGCACTAGCAGTTAGCACAGATACGCAGTATTTT.